This TCR beta chain came from a study of cytomegalovirus exposure and HLA in healthy donors. Study summary: Genotyping showed around four fifths of a few hundred donors falling in the Caucasian-associated ancestry cluster. Study observations and caveats: Among CMV-associated TCR beta chains, most appeared HLA-restricted in a later analysis. In a later analysis, several top co-occurrence clusters appeared linked to parvovirus B19, influenza, CMV and Epstein-Barr virus. In an earlier analysis, productive rearrangement rates for most beta V segments clustered near 87% or 30%.

CDR3 length: 16 amino acids. Germline loops: CDR1 LNHNV, CDR2 YYDKDF (reference sequence). V lost 3 bases to trimming and J lost 4 bases, with 16 bases between them. Remarks on this clone: Its target is not known.

PCR used 60 Vbeta primers and 13 Jbeta primers. The method was immunoSEQ multiplex PCR; TCRdb's version includes in-frame clones alone and lacks a portion of them. Among more than 150,000 clones listed, around four fifths were seen once. V and J are TRBV15 and TRBJ1-5; D perhaps matches TRBD1 (5 bases). Specimen: PBMCs. The TCR sequence derives from a woman aged 18-30 years in good health and CMV-seronegative. Here the CDR3 reads CATSSGLGAGNQPQHF. CDR3 in DNA: TGTGCCACCAGCAGCGGACTAGGGGCAGGAAATCAGCCCCAGCATTTT.